These 14 T cell receptor beta chains were sequenced from one sample in a study of T-cell memory formation after mild COVID-19. TCRdb re-derived calls from the 5' RACE reads in MiXCR, one entry per CDR3 protein. This table holds about 400,000 distinct CDR3 sequences, 15% to 20% found once. The source material was PBMCs or a T cell subset sorted from them (not recorded which). These receptors all come from a man between 18 and 29 years old who had mild COVID-19 (a few samples of this study predate the infection). Cell type and time point are not known.

This clonotype showed up just a few times. The J gene is TRBJ2-1, the V gene TRBV5-1, with D perhaps matching TRBD1 (5 bases). The CDR3 totals 15 residues. Germline values: CDR1 SGHRS, CDR2 YFSETQ. V was pared by 0 bases and J by 6 bases, with 13 bases between. The CDR3 sequence: CASSLDLVQGNEQFF. In DNA, the CDR3 is TGCGCCAGCAGCTTGGATTTGGTCCAGGGCAATGAGCAGTTCTTC.

This clonotype has only a few counts. J is TRBJ2-3 and V is TRBV12-3 or TRBV12-4; 10 bases are a match to TRBD2. CDR3 size: 16 residues. Germline trimming cut 6 bases from V and 1 base from J; bases unmatched to any gene: 7. The CDR3 reads CASRDVTSGGTDTQYF. DNA of the CDR3: TGTGCCAGCAGGGACGTTACTAGCGGGGGCACAGATACGCAGTATTTT.

This clonotype came up many times. The rearrangement links TRBV7-9 to TRBJ1-2; D is undetermined. The germline V and J ends were trimmed by 1 base and 5 bases, with 11 bases remaining between them. CDR1 and CDR2 from the germline V gene are SEHNR and FQNEAQ (reference sequence). CDR3 length: 14 amino acids. The CDR3: CASSLGAGLYGYTF. The DNA of the CDR3 is TGTGCCAGCAGCTTAGGGGCGGGGTTATATGGCTACACCTTC.

The chain couples TRBV5-1 to TRBJ2-1, with a possible D match to TRBD1 (6 bases). V was trimmed by 4 bases and J by 5 bases, leaving 13 bases between them. CDR3 length: 14 residues. The germline gives CDR1 SGHRS, CDR2 YFSETQ. The CDR3 region has the DNA TGCGCCAGCAGCCAATCGGACAGCAACAATGAGCAGTTCTTC. It translates to CASSQSDSNNEQFF.

As regards this clonotype: One end of the junction does not line up with germline, which may come from a read error. V usage is TRBV27 and J usage is TRBJ2-5; 14 nucleotides match TRBD2. This CDR3 has 19 amino acids. Germline V CDR1 and CDR2: MNHEY, SMNVEV (reference sequence). CDR3 region: CASSQPGTSGGLAQVTQYF. CDR3 bases: TGTGCCAGCAGTCAACCTGGGACTAGCGGGGGCCTAGCTCAAGTGACCCAGTACTTC.

The chain is built from TRBV19 and TRBJ2-7, with D possibly being TRBD1 (6 bases). Germline-derived CDR1 and CDR2 are LNHDA and SQIVND (reference sequence). Trimming took 11 bases from V and 0 from J, leaving 14 bases between them. The CDR3 covers 13 residues. CDR3 sequence reads: CALTGQSSYEQYF. The CDR3 DNA reads TGTGCCCTGACCGGACAGAGCTCCTACGAGCAGTACTTC.

The J gene is TRBJ2-6, the V gene TRBV7-3; D is undetermined. This CDR3 contains 14 residues. Looked up from germline, CDR1 is SGHTA and CDR2 is FQGTGA. V dropped 7 bases and J dropped 0 bases, with 7 bases sitting between them. The chain's CDR3 is CASTRASGANVLTF. DNA for the CDR3: TGTGCCAGCACCCGCGCCTCTGGGGCCAACGTCCTGACTTTC.

This clonotype occurred many times. The chain recombines TRBV4-1 with TRBJ2-5, with D perhaps given as TRBD1 or TRBD2 (6 bases each). The CDR3 consists of 19 residues. Germline CDR1 reads MGHRA; CDR2 reads YSYEKL. Trimming shortened V by 2 bases and J by 0 bases, and 22 bases separated the two germline ends. CDR3 nucleotides: TGCGCCAGCAGCCAATCAATAGGAAGTCCCGGGGGCTACCAAGAGACCCAGTACTTC. Protein sequence: CASSQSIGSPGGYQETQYF.

The chain employs TRBV4-3 and TRBJ2-5; unclear D gene. The V and J ends lost 1 base and 0 bases respectively, with 9 bases between them. The CDR3 runs 15 residues. The germline V gene has CDR1 LGHNA and CDR2 YSLEER. This CDR3 reads CASSQGIGYQETQYF. In DNA form, the CDR3 reads TGCGCCAGCAGCCAAGGAATAGGGTACCAAGAGACCCAGTACTTC.

This clonotype was counted ten times or more. The chain employs TRBV6-2 or TRBV6-3 and TRBJ2-1; 8 bases agree with TRBD1. The CDR3 sequence is 13 residues long. CDR1 and CDR2 from the germline V gene are MNHEY and SVGEGT. V lost 5 bases, J lost 8 bases, and 5 bases stayed unmatched. The CDR3 spells CASSPRQGHEQFF. The DNA of the CDR3 is TGTGCCAGCAGTCCCCGACAGGGGCATGAGCAGTTCTTC.

This clonotype has only a few counts. The V call is TRBV6-5, the J call TRBJ1-6; 7 nucleotides agree with TRBD1. V lost 7 bases and J lost 8; bases outside the gene matches: 11. CDR3 length equals 15 residues. Germline CDR1 is MNHEY and CDR2 is SVGAGI. The CDR3: CASNYDRAGDSPLHF. The CDR3, as DNA: TGTGCCAGCAACTACGACAGGGCCGGGGATTCACCCCTCCACTTT.

This clonotype was observed a handful of times. This chain links TRBV4-3 with TRBJ1-1; D is ambiguous. V gave up 0 bases and J gave up 10 bases, with 12 bases separating them. Germline V CDR1 and CDR2: LGHNA, YSLEER. The CDR3 is 13 amino acids. DNA of the CDR3: TGCGCCAGCAGCCAAGACTTCAAGGTGGGAGCTTTCTTT. This sequence encodes CASSQDFKVGAFF.

This clonotype was detected only a few times. The chain couples TRBV5-1 to TRBJ2-3, with D hard to call. Trimming shortened V by 0 bases and J by 2 bases, and 13 bases separated the two germline ends. Germline CDR1 SGHRS, CDR2 YFSETQ. The CDR3 is made up of 16 amino acids. CDR3 in DNA: TGCGCCAGCAGCTTGGCGACGGCTAGGGACACAGATACGCAGTATTTT. It specifies CASSLATARDTDTQYF. The full variable domain, completed using reference TRBV5-1 and TRBJ2-3, is KAGVTQTPRYLIKTRGQQVTLSCSPISGHRSVSWYQQTPGQGLQFLFEYFSETQRNKGNFPGRFSGRQFSNSRSEMNVSTLELGDSALYLCASSLATARDTDTQYFGPGTRLTVL.

This clonotype was detected only a few times. The chain has TRBV12-3 or TRBV12-4 and TRBJ2-2, with TRBD2 identical over 7 bases. This CDR3 comprises 16 residues. The V and J ends lost 7 bases and 2 bases, in that order; junction bases with no gene match: 10. CDR3 in DNA: TGTGCCAGCACCCTGGGCCTAGCGGAAAACACCGGGGAGCTGTTTTTT. Its translation: CASTLGLAENTGELFF.